This entry features one TCR beta chain sequence. The antigen is unknown. UMIs and sample barcodes were carried by the TCR alpha and TCR beta cDNA libraries that 5'RACE produced using constant-segment primers. MiXCR was run by TCRdb on the 5' RACE reads, yielding one entry per CDR3 protein. Here the sample spans around 420,000 distinct CDR3 sequences, 24% being singletons. These data belong to a study of T-cell memory formation after mild COVID-19. Study-wide results and limits: Clones shrinking between day 15 and 85 showed a balanced CD4/CD8 split, and those that grew later tilted toward CD4+. A second wave of clones peaked on day 37, and their SARS-CoV-2 specificity went unconfirmed.

J lost 4 bases, V lost 8 bases, and 13 bases had no gene match. CDR1 and CDR2 from the germline V gene are SNHLY and FYNNEI. The CDR3 has 16 amino acids. The V and J genes are TRBV2 and TRBJ1-5, with 8 bases aligning to TRBD1. The receptor's source is an adult woman who had mild COVID-19 (a few samples of this study predate the infection). Cell type and time point are not known. Sequencing was performed on PBMCs or a T cell subset sorted from them (not recorded which). The CDR3 nucleotides read TGTGCCAGCGGGGGACAGGACTCCTTTTGGAATCAGCCCCAGCATTTT. It yields the protein CASGGQDSFWNQPQHF.